Listed below are T cell receptor beta chains from one sample, sequenced in a study of T-cell memory formation after mild COVID-19. One entry per CDR3 protein results from TCRdb running MiXCR on the 5' RACE reads. The sample consists of approximately 170,000 distinct CDR3 sequences, approximately 13% of them appearing once. Sequencing used PBMCs or a T cell subset sorted from them (not recorded which). Every receptor here comes from a man between 18 and 29 years old who had mild COVID-19 (a few samples of this study predate the infection). Cell type and time point are not known. The CDR3 runs from the conserved cysteine through the conserved F or W. Fields, in order: V gene, D gene, clone size, J gene, CDR3 protein, CDR3 DNA. The D gene is left open where the match is weak. The listing skips clone size in some rows; elsewhere it reads once, few, many or a size class.

v_call: TRBV18; d_call: NA; clone_size: NA; j_call: TRBJ1-2; cdr3_aa: CASSPRDTANYGYTF; cdr3_nt: TGTGCCAGCTCACCCCGGGACACTGCTAACTATGGCTACACCTTC
v_call: TRBV6-5; d_call: NA; clone_size: NA; j_call: TRBJ2-7; cdr3_aa: CASTPDTGDSYEQYF; cdr3_nt: TGTGCCAGCACCCCGGATACGGGAGATTCCTACGAGCAGTACTTC
v_call: TRBV2; d_call: NA; clone_size: many; j_call: TRBJ2-2; cdr3_aa: CASSDHGTGELFF; cdr3_nt: TGTGCCAGCAGTGACCATGGCACCGGGGAGCTGTTTTTT
v_call: TRBV7-9; d_call: NA; clone_size: NA; j_call: TRBJ2-5; cdr3_aa: CALTETQYF; cdr3_nt: TGTGCCCTAACGGAGACCCAGTACTTC
v_call: TRBV5-6; d_call: TRBD1; clone_size: NA; j_call: TRBJ2-7; cdr3_aa: CASSLLWDRTYEQYF; cdr3_nt: TGTGCCAGCAGCTTGTTGTGGGACAGAACCTACGAGCAGTACTTC
v_call: TRBV12-3/TRBV12-4; d_call: NA; clone_size: NA; j_call: TRBJ2-3; cdr3_aa: CASSFQRPSTDTQYF; cdr3_nt: TGTGCCAGCAGTTTTCAGCGTCCTAGCACAGATACGCAGTATTTT
v_call: TRBV12-3/TRBV12-4; d_call: NA; clone_size: many; j_call: TRBJ1-1; cdr3_aa: CASSFRGANTEAFF; cdr3_nt: TGTGCCAGCAGTTTTCGGGGGGCGAACACTGAAGCTTTCTTT
v_call: TRBV5-1; d_call: NA; clone_size: many; j_call: TRBJ2-7; cdr3_aa: CASSLGDANFYEQYF; cdr3_nt: TGCGCCAGCAGCTTGGGGGACGCCAACTTCTACGAGCAGTACTTC
v_call: TRBV5-5; d_call: NA; clone_size: NA; j_call: TRBJ1-1; cdr3_aa: CASSFSPGGEAFF; cdr3_nt: TGTGCCAGCAGCTTTTCGCCCGGCGGGGAAGCTTTCTTT
v_call: TRBV7-3; d_call: NA; clone_size: few; j_call: TRBJ2-3; cdr3_aa: CASSLRQNRDTQYF; cdr3_nt: TGTGCCAGCAGCTTAAGACAGAATAGGGATACGCAGTATTTT
v_call: TRBV4-3; d_call: NA; clone_size: NA; j_call: TRBJ1-4; cdr3_aa: CASALNQREKLFF; cdr3_nt: TGCGCCAGCGCTCTCAACCAACGCGAAAAACTGTTTTTT
v_call: TRBV20-1; d_call: NA; clone_size: few; j_call: TRBJ2-5; cdr3_aa: CSASRASKGGETQYF; cdr3_nt: TGCAGTGCTAGCCGGGCTAGCAAGGGGGGGGAGACCCAGTACTTC
v_call: TRBV3-1; d_call: NA; clone_size: NA; j_call: TRBJ1-2; cdr3_aa: CASSQDMVTLHGYTF; cdr3_nt: TGTGCCAGCAGCCAAGATATGGTGACACTCCATGGCTACACCTTC
v_call: TRBV6-6; d_call: TRBD1; clone_size: many; j_call: TRBJ2-5; cdr3_aa: CASSYGDRGPGETQYF; cdr3_nt: TGTGCCAGCAGTTACGGGGACAGGGGCCCTGGGGAGACCCAGTACTTC
v_call: TRBV5-6; d_call: TRBD2; clone_size: many; j_call: TRBJ2-1; cdr3_aa: CASSLRTSGGAPNEQFF; cdr3_nt: TGTGCCAGCAGCCTTCGGACTAGCGGGGGGGCCCCCAATGAGCAGTTCTTC
v_call: TRBV9; d_call: NA; clone_size: few; j_call: TRBJ2-3; cdr3_aa: CASSRGRNTDTQYF; cdr3_nt: TGTGCCAGCAGCCGGGGGCGGAACACAGATACGCAGTATTTT
v_call: TRBV24-1; d_call: NA; clone_size: many; j_call: TRBJ2-2; cdr3_aa: CATTGGRGTGELFF; cdr3_nt: TGTGCCACCACAGGGGGGAGAGGCACCGGGGAGCTGTTTTTT
v_call: TRBV7-2; d_call: NA; clone_size: few; j_call: TRBJ2-7; cdr3_aa: CASSTQTVSSYEQYF; cdr3_nt: TGTGCCAGCAGCACTCAGACCGTTAGCTCCTACGAGCAGTACTTC
v_call: TRBV6-5; d_call: NA; clone_size: few; j_call: TRBJ2-7; cdr3_aa: CASSYSTLRGRSYEQYF; cdr3_nt: TGTGCCAGCAGTTACTCGACTCTGCGTGGACGCTCCTACGAGCAGTACTTC
v_call: TRBV5-1; d_call: NA; clone_size: few; j_call: TRBJ2-1; cdr3_aa: CASSLQSFNSNEQFF; cdr3_nt: TGCGCCAGCAGCTTGCAGTCTTTCAACTCCAATGAGCAGTTCTTC
v_call: TRBV5-1; d_call: TRBD1; clone_size: NA; j_call: TRBJ1-2; cdr3_aa: CASSPTGQHPITF; cdr3_nt: TGCGCCAGCAGCCCGACGGGACAGCATCCCATCACCTTC
v_call: TRBV5-1; d_call: TRBD1; clone_size: many; j_call: TRBJ2-5; cdr3_aa: CASSLGTATVVQYF; cdr3_nt: TGCGCCAGCAGCTTAGGGACAGCCACGGTGGTCCAGTACTTC
v_call: TRBV20-1; d_call: NA; clone_size: NA; j_call: TRBJ2-1; cdr3_aa: CSARDLSGTGEQFF; cdr3_nt: TGCAGTGCTAGAGATCTGTCCGGGACGGGTGAGCAGTTCTTC
v_call: TRBV2; d_call: NA; clone_size: NA; j_call: TRBJ2-1; cdr3_aa: CASSPTSGFANEQFF; cdr3_nt: TGTGCCAGCAGTCCAACATCAGGTTTTGCCAATGAGCAGTTCTTC
v_call: TRBV20-1; d_call: TRBD2; clone_size: NA; j_call: TRBJ2-1; cdr3_aa: CSASGGSSYNEQFF; cdr3_nt: TGCAGTGCTTCGGGGGGGAGCTCCTACAATGAGCAGTTCTTC
v_call: TRBV9; d_call: TRBD2; clone_size: many; j_call: TRBJ2-1; cdr3_aa: CASSLSGGPYNEQFF; cdr3_nt: TGTGCCAGCAGCCTTAGCGGGGGTCCCTACAATGAGCAGTTCTTC
v_call: TRBV23-1; d_call: NA; clone_size: NA; j_call: TRBJ1-1; cdr3_aa: CASSQPDNFQDTEAFF; cdr3_nt: TGCGCCAGCAGTCAACCGGACAACTTTCAGGACACTGAAGCTTTCTTT
v_call: TRBV4-1; d_call: NA; clone_size: NA; j_call: TRBJ1-6; cdr3_aa: CASSQVGGLPLHF; cdr3_nt: TGCGCCAGCAGCCAAGTAGGGGGACTACCCCTCCACTTT
v_call: TRBV6-1; d_call: NA; clone_size: few; j_call: TRBJ2-5; cdr3_aa: CASSEGSPAGTQYF; cdr3_nt: TGTGCCAGCAGTGAAGGGAGCCCGGCGGGGACCCAGTACTTC
v_call: TRBV10-3; d_call: TRBD1; clone_size: NA; j_call: TRBJ1-2; cdr3_aa: CASGQGGGYGYTF; cdr3_nt: TGTGCCAGCGGACAGGGAGGGGGCTATGGCTACACCTTC
v_call: TRBV2; d_call: NA; clone_size: NA; j_call: TRBJ2-5; cdr3_aa: CASIGLGETQYF; cdr3_nt: TGTGCCAGCATTGGGTTGGGGGAGACCCAGTACTTC
v_call: TRBV6-2/TRBV6-3; d_call: NA; clone_size: few; j_call: TRBJ2-1; cdr3_aa: CASTLRAEQFF; cdr3_nt: TGTGCCAGCACCCTCCGGGCGGAGCAGTTCTTC
v_call: TRBV7-9; d_call: NA; clone_size: few; j_call: TRBJ1-4; cdr3_aa: CASSLDPGAQKLFF; cdr3_nt: TGTGCCAGCAGCTTAGACCCTGGGGCGCAAAAACTGTTTTTT
v_call: TRBV5-1; d_call: TRBD2; clone_size: once; j_call: TRBJ2-5; cdr3_aa: CASSLHRTSGGQETQYF; cdr3_nt: TGCGCCAGCAGCTTGCACCGGACTAGCGGGGGTCAAGAGACCCAGTACTTC
v_call: TRBV4-3; d_call: NA; clone_size: few; j_call: TRBJ2-7; cdr3_aa: CASSSQGGQYYEQYF; cdr3_nt: TGCGCCAGCAGCTCCCAAGGGGGGCAGTACTACGAGCAGTACTTC
v_call: TRBV4-3; d_call: NA; clone_size: many; j_call: TRBJ2-1; cdr3_aa: CASSQDAGYEQFF; cdr3_nt: TGCGCCAGCAGCCAAGATGCAGGGTATGAGCAGTTCTTC
v_call: TRBV19; d_call: NA; clone_size: few; j_call: TRBJ1-5; cdr3_aa: CASRTNYLQPQHF; cdr3_nt: TGTGCCAGTAGGACCAATTATTTGCAGCCCCAGCATTTT
v_call: TRBV24-1; d_call: TRBD1; clone_size: NA; j_call: TRBJ1-5; cdr3_aa: CATSGGTGDNQPQHF; cdr3_nt: TGTGCCACCAGTGGGGGGACAGGGGATAATCAGCCCCAGCATTTT
v_call: TRBV6-5; d_call: NA; clone_size: NA; j_call: TRBJ1-3; cdr3_aa: CASSYSTLTGSGNTIYF; cdr3_nt: TGTGCCAGCAGTTACTCCACCCTCACAGGGTCGGGAAACACCATATATTTT
v_call: TRBV2; d_call: NA; clone_size: NA; j_call: TRBJ2-5; cdr3_aa: CASSERGLSQETQYF; cdr3_nt: TGTGCCAGCAGTGAACGGGGTTTGAGCCAAGAGACCCAGTACTTC
v_call: TRBV5-1; d_call: TRBD2; clone_size: NA; j_call: TRBJ2-1; cdr3_aa: CASSLAAGGGAVDEQFF; cdr3_nt: TGCGCCAGCAGCTTGGCGGCGGGCGGGGGGGCCGTCGATGAGCAGTTCTTC
v_call: TRBV6-5; d_call: TRBD1; clone_size: few; j_call: TRBJ2-1; cdr3_aa: CASSYGQGYNEQFF; cdr3_nt: TGTGCCAGCAGTTACGGACAGGGTTACAATGAGCAGTTCTTC
v_call: TRBV7-2; d_call: NA; clone_size: few; j_call: TRBJ2-1; cdr3_aa: CASTIPRGFYNEQFF; cdr3_nt: TGTGCCAGCACCATCCCAAGGGGGTTCTACAATGAGCAGTTCTTC
v_call: TRBV5-1; d_call: NA; clone_size: few; j_call: TRBJ1-1; cdr3_aa: CASSLLGRRNTEAFF; cdr3_nt: TGCGCCAGCAGCTTGCTTGGCAGGAGGAACACTGAAGCTTTCTTT
v_call: TRBV4-1; d_call: NA; clone_size: many; j_call: TRBJ2-2; cdr3_aa: CASSHPRGRKNTGELFF; cdr3_nt: TGCGCCAGCAGCCACCCCCGGGGGCGGAAGAACACCGGGGAGCTGTTTTTT
v_call: TRBV27; d_call: NA; clone_size: NA; j_call: TRBJ2-6; cdr3_aa: CASSMLGANVLTF; cdr3_nt: TGTGCCAGCAGTATGCTCGGGGCCAACGTCCTGACTTTC
v_call: TRBV3-1; d_call: NA; clone_size: few; j_call: TRBJ2-5; cdr3_aa: CASSHLGRSPEETQYF; cdr3_nt: TGTGCCAGCAGCCACTTGGGACGCTCCCCTGAAGAGACCCAGTACTTC
v_call: TRBV5-1; d_call: NA; clone_size: NA; j_call: TRBJ2-5; cdr3_aa: CASSLDLGTSQETQYF; cdr3_nt: TGCGCCAGCAGCTTGGATCTCGGCACATCTCAAGAGACCCAGTACTTC
v_call: TRBV6-2/TRBV6-3; d_call: NA; clone_size: NA; j_call: TRBJ1-1; cdr3_aa: CASSYGGGGNTEAFF; cdr3_nt: TGTGCCAGCTCCTATGGGGGAGGAGGGAACACTGAAGCTTTCTTT
v_call: TRBV7-9; d_call: NA; clone_size: NA; j_call: TRBJ2-3; cdr3_aa: CASTRVGDTQYF; cdr3_nt: TGTGCCAGCACCCGAGTTGGAGATACGCAGTATTTT
v_call: TRBV18; d_call: TRBD1; clone_size: NA; j_call: TRBJ1-1; cdr3_aa: CASSPTGGRPEAFF; cdr3_nt: TGTGCCAGCTCACCAACAGGGGGTCGGCCTGAAGCTTTCTTT
v_call: TRBV3-1; d_call: NA; clone_size: NA; j_call: TRBJ1-5; cdr3_aa: CASSQADRSNQPQHF; cdr3_nt: TGTGCCAGCAGCCAAGCTGACAGAAGCAATCAGCCCCAGCATTTT
v_call: TRBV3-1; d_call: NA; clone_size: many; j_call: TRBJ2-5; cdr3_aa: CASSPLARYQETQYF; cdr3_nt: TGTGCCAGCAGCCCGTTGGCGAGGTACCAAGAGACCCAGTACTTC
v_call: TRBV5-1; d_call: NA; clone_size: NA; j_call: TRBJ1-2; cdr3_aa: CASSKQEDYGYTF; cdr3_nt: TGCGCCAGCAGCAAACAGGAGGACTATGGCTACACCTTC